These 22 T cell receptor beta chains share one sample of origin, sequenced in a study of cytomegalovirus exposure and HLA in healthy donors. The PCR ran on 60 Vbeta and 13 Jbeta primers. Sequenced by immunoSEQ multiplex PCR; TCRdb stores in-frame clones only, minus some. The sample carries about 150,000 clones, about 82% recorded once. Sequencing input: PBMCs. These receptor sequences come from a woman aged 45 to 65 in good health and CMV-seropositive.

The chain has TRBV7-9 and TRBJ2-5; perhaps TRBD1 as D (5 bases). Germline lookup yields CDR1 SEHNR and CDR2 FQNEAQ (reference sequence). The V end lost 1 base, the J end lost 2 bases, and 17 bases lay between the germline ends. This CDR3 spans 17 amino acids. CDR3 region: CASSLGGRQWKQETQYF. Written as DNA, the CDR3 is TGTGCCAGCAGCTTAGGGGGCCGGCAGTGGAAACAAGAGACCCAGTACTTC.

This clone came up a few times. The CDR3 DNA is TGTGCCAGCAGAGACAGGGACGTAAATGAAAAACTGTTTTTT. As protein: CASRDRDVNEKLFF. The gene calls are TRBV2 and TRBJ1-4; 7 bases align to TRBD1. Germline V gene sequence: CDR1 SNHLY, CDR2 FYNNEI. The CDR3 runs to 14 residues. Losses at the gene ends were 6 bases for V and 5 bases for J; bases not matched to a gene: 6.

The rearrangement joins TRBV9 to TRBJ1-2, with D possibly being TRBD1 (5 bases). Trimming took 0 bases from V and 8 from J, leaving 17 bases between them. The CDR3 is 15 residues long. Germline lookup yields CDR1 SGDLS and CDR2 YYNGEE. CDR3 DNA sequence: TGTGCCAGCAGCGTAGCTTGGGGAGGTCCAGGGGGCTACACCTTC. Encoded protein: CASSVAWGGPGGYTF.

On this clone: Sequence at one end of the junction differs from germline and may be a read error. The chain joins TRBV7-9 to TRBJ1-3; the D is unclear. The CDR3 totals 11 residues. The V gene's germline CDR1 is SEHNR and CDR2 FQNEAQ (reference sequence). CDR3 bases: TGTTCCAGCAGCCCAGGAAACACCATATATTTT. This sequence encodes CSSSPGNTIYF.

The CDR3 coding sequence is TGTGCCAGCAGTTTATTGGGGCTTGGGACTAGCGGGTACCTCTCCTACGAGCAGTACTTC. The encoded protein is CASSLLGLGTSGYLSYEQYF. The J gene is TRBJ2-7, the V gene TRBV28; 12 bases fit TRBD2. Germline CDR1 reads MDHEN; CDR2 reads SYDVKM. The CDR3 has 20 residues. V lost 1 base to trimming and J lost 0 bases; unmatched junction nucleotides: 13. Looking up the rest from reference TRBV28 and TRBJ2-7 gives the full variable domain: DVKVTQSSRYLVKRTGEKVFLECVQDMDHENMFWYRQDPGLGLRLIYFSYDVKMKEKGDIPEGYSVSREKKERFSLILESASTNQTSMYLCASSLLGLGTSGYLSYEQYFGPGTRLTVT.

The chain carries TRBV4-1 and TRBJ2-1; TRBD2 matches 9 bases. The CDR3 has 18 residues. The V segment lost 5 bases and the J segment 0 bases; nucleotides outside the gene matches: 11. Germline V gene data show CDR1 as MGHRA and CDR2 as YSYEKL. DNA of the CDR3: TGCGCCAGCAGCGTGGGGCTAGCGGGGCCCGGCTCCTACAATGAGCAGTTCTTC. This encodes CASSVGLAGPGSYNEQFF.

This clone was recorded a few times. The chain has TRBV6-5 and TRBJ2-1, with 9 bases lining up with TRBD2. The CDR3 sequence is 15 residues long. The ends lost 5 bases at V and 8 bases at J; junction bases unmatched: 10. Germline assignment: CDR1 MNHEY and CDR2 SVGAGI. The CDR3 bases are TGTGCCAGCAGTCCGGGACTAGCACTTTCCCATGAGCAGTTCTTC. Its protein product is CASSPGLALSHEQFF.

There are a few counts of this clone. The rearrangement joins TRBV5-1 to TRBJ2-1, with 9 bases that match TRBD2. This CDR3 is 15 amino acids long. Per the germline V gene, CDR1 is SGHRS and CDR2 is YFSETQ. The junction had 3 bases not matched to a gene; V was cut back by 1 base and J by 4 bases. This CDR3 reads CASSLTSGPYNEQFF. CDR3 DNA sequence: TGCGCCAGCAGCTTGACTAGCGGGCCGTACAATGAGCAGTTCTTC.

CDR3 in DNA: TGTGCCACCAGCAGAGATTGGCAGGGAAAATTGTATTTT. This codes for CATSRDWQGKLYF. V is TRBV15 and J is TRBJ2-3, with a tentative D call TRBD1 (5 bases). The CDR3 is made up of 13 amino acids. Trimming cost V 0 bases and J 14 bases, with 15 bases left between them. CDR1 and CDR2 from the germline V gene are LNHNV and YYDKDF (reference sequence).

This clone has a handful of counts. This sequence joins TRBV5-1 and TRBJ1-5; D is ambiguous. Germline loops: CDR1 SGHRS, CDR2 YFSETQ. Trimming removed 1 base at V and 6 bases at J, with 8 bases between. The CDR3 contains 13 residues. The CDR3 spells CASSLTSSQPQHF. The DNA for the CDR3 is TGCGCCAGCAGCTTGACGAGTTCTCAGCCCCAGCATTTT.

The genes are TRBV2 and TRBJ1-5; a weak D match, TRBD1 (6 bases). Looked up from germline, CDR1 is SNHLY and CDR2 is FYNNEI. The CDR3 is 16 residues long. Deletions cut 4 bases from V and 1 base from J, with 14 bases between. CDR3 in amino acids: CASSAGYDRSNQPQHF. CDR3 coding DNA: TGTGCCAGCAGTGCGGGATACGACAGGAGCAATCAGCCCCAGCATTTT.

The chain carries TRBV5-4 and TRBJ1-5; D call uncertain. Per the germline V gene, CDR1 is SGHNT and CDR2 is YYREEE (reference sequence). Trimming cost V 5 bases and J 7 bases, with 13 bases left between them. There are 13 residues in the CDR3. DNA of the CDR3: TGTGCCAGCAGTCTTGCAGACGGGCAGCCCCAGCATTTT. This gives the protein CASSLADGQPQHF.

The V and J genes are TRBV28 and TRBJ1-2; 8 positions match TRBD1. The length of the CDR3 is 14 residues. V trimming: 4 bases; J trimming: 6 bases; junction bases outside the gene matches: 7. The germline V gene encodes CDR1 MDHEN and CDR2 SYDVKM. CDR3 DNA: TGTGCCAGCAGTTGGACGGGACAGGCGGATGGCTACACCTTC. It specifies CASSWTGQADGYTF.

V is TRBV4-3 and J is TRBJ2-3, with TRBD1 as a possible D gene (5 bases). Germline V gives CDR1 LGHNA, CDR2 YSLEER. This CDR3 has 14 amino acids. The V and J ends lost 4 bases and 9 bases respectively, with 17 bases between them. The CDR3: CASSRLKKGNTQYF. CDR3 DNA: TGCGCCAGCAGCCGTCTGAAAAAGGGGAACACGCAGTATTTT.

This chain uses TRBV5-1 with TRBJ2-7; possible D gene TRBD1, 5 bases. V was cut by 2 bases and J by 2 bases, with 11 bases left in between. Germline V gene lookup returns CDR1 SGHRS and CDR2 YFSETQ. The CDR3 is made up of 14 amino acids. CDR3 in amino acids: CASSLTTEAYEQYF. The DNA of the CDR3 is TGCGCCAGCAGCTTAACGACAGAAGCCTACGAGCAGTACTTC. Full variable domain (rest looked up from reference TRBV5-1 and TRBJ2-7): KAGVTQTPRYLIKTRGQQVTLSCSPISGHRSVSWYQQTPGQGLQFLFEYFSETQRNKGNFPGRFSGRQFSNSRSEMNVSTLELGDSALYLCASSLTTEAYEQYFGPGTRLTVT.

The V gene is TRBV27, the J gene TRBJ1-2, with D maybe TRBD1 (6 bases). The CDR3 consists of 12 residues. In germline, CDR1 is MNHEY, CDR2 SMNVEV (reference sequence). V was trimmed by 5 bases and J by 5 bases, leaving 9 bases between them. This CDR3 reads CASSATGYGYTF. In DNA form, the CDR3 reads TGTGCCAGCAGTGCGACAGGTTATGGCTACACCTTC.

The chain couples TRBV4-2 to TRBJ1-2; D might be TRBD1 (5 bases). CDR3 length: 13 amino acids. Per germline, CDR1 LGHNA and CDR2 YNFKEQ. Trimming pared 0 bases from V and 5 bases from J, leaving 7 bases between. The CDR3 region has the DNA TGTGCCAGCAGCCAAGAGGGGGGATATGGCTACACCTTC. This gives the protein CASSQEGGYGYTF.

The sample holds a few counts of this clone. The CDR3: CASNQEGPANYNEQFF. CDR3 in DNA: TGTGCCAGCAACCAGGAGGGTCCAGCAAACTACAATGAGCAGTTCTTC. The gene calls are TRBV7-8 and TRBJ2-1; weak D call: TRBD2 (6 bases). This CDR3 comprises 16 residues. In germline, CDR1 is SGHVS, CDR2 FQNEAQ. The ends were cut back, 7 bases at V and 3 bases at J, with 19 bases in the middle.

This rearrangement joins TRBV6-6 to TRBJ2-2, with TRBD2 matching over 8 bases. CDR3 size: 14 residues. Trimming cost V 6 bases and J 4 bases; bases outside gene matches: 4. Per the germline V gene, CDR1 is MNHNY and CDR2 is SVGAGI (reference sequence). This chain's CDR3 is CASRGRGGTGELFF. DNA of the CDR3: TGTGCCAGCAGGGGACGGGGGGGCACCGGGGAGCTGTTTTTT.

The J gene is TRBJ1-5, the V gene TRBV27; 11 nucleotides match TRBD1. CDR1 MNHEY and CDR2 SMNVEV come from the germline V gene (reference sequence). The V segment lost 6 bases and the J segment 3 bases; nucleotides outside the gene matches: 4. The CDR3 sequence is 15 residues long. CDR3 region: CASRGTGGTNQPQHF. The CDR3 DNA sequence: TGTGCCAGCAGGGGGACAGGGGGTACCAATCAGCCCCAGCATTTT.

A single count supports this clone. The V gene is TRBV7-9, the J gene TRBJ2-7; 7 bases align to TRBD1. The CDR3 has 15 residues. Germline values: CDR1 SEHNR, CDR2 FQNEAQ (reference sequence). V dropped 5 bases and J dropped 5; count of bases not matched to a gene: 12. CDR3 sequence reads: CASSKATTGSNEQYF. CDR3 sequence (DNA): TGTGCCAGCAGCAAAGCGACGACAGGGAGCAACGAGCAGTACTTC.

V and J are TRBV10-3 and TRBJ2-5; a weak D match, TRBD1 (6 bases). The DNA end favors TRBJ2-7, so the J call may be wrong. Germline-derived CDR1 and CDR2 are ENHRY and SYGVKD. This CDR3 spans 14 amino acids. In DNA, the CDR3 is TGTGCCATCAAGGGGGAGCCTGCGTCCTACGAGCAGTACTTC. Translating gives CAIKGEPASYEQYF.